This T cell receptor (beta chain) was recovered during a study of cytomegalovirus exposure and HLA in healthy donors. In the study overall: The roughly 700 first-cohort repertoires shared a platform with the 130 or so validation repertoires, as reported in a later analysis.

Sequenced by immunoSEQ multiplex PCR; TCRdb stores in-frame clones only, minus some. This sample has tens of thousands of clones, with just under 95% found just once. On this clone: Its antigen is not known.

There are 10 residues in the CDR3. The germline V and J ends were trimmed by 7 bases and 13 bases, with 14 bases remaining between them. CDR1 is SQVTM and CDR2 is ANQGSEA in the germline V gene. Findings and limits, study-wide: Generally TCR sequences proved uncommon, though certain public TCRs appeared in numerous donors. Reports indicated that the classifier achieved high specificity and sensitivity in diagnosing cytomegalovirus status.

This TCR was sampled from a man between 18 and 35 years old in good health and CMV-seronegative. Sequenced material: PBMCs. The J gene is TRBJ2-1, the V gene TRBV29-1; no firm D call. CDR3 region: CSALNTVQFF. In DNA form, the CDR3 reads TGCAGCGCCTTGAATACGGTACAGTTCTTC.